This T cell receptor (beta chain) emerged from a study of T-cell reconstitution after alpha-beta-depleted transplantation in children. General study points: Expanded graft clones, several hundred of them, were reportedly the source of alpha-beta T cells about two months after transplant.

The CDR3 runs to 17 residues. The V end was cut by 3 bases, the J end by 2 bases, with 18 bases between. CDR1 is SGHRS and CDR2 is YFSETQ in the germline V gene. Preparation of the TCRbeta library involved a method that used unique molecular identifiers. TCRdb processed the PCR reads anew with MiXCR; each CDR3 protein has one entry. Seen here are around 490,000 distinct CDR3 sequences, about an eighth observed once, and the top ten hold 14%. The table lists this clonotype with a few counts. Its antigen remains unknown. V and J are TRBV5-1 and TRBJ2-1, with D perhaps matching TRBD2 (6 bases). This sequence originates from a female patient aged 2-15 years who had a stem cell transplant for aplastic anemia, so the T cells may come from the graft donor. Specimen: PBMCs, mostly from graft donor cells, collected 180 days after TCRalphabeta/CD19-depleted stem cell transplant. CDR3 protein: CASSSGLAEGPYNEQFF. For the CDR3, the DNA is TGCGCCAGCAGCTCCGGATTGGCGGAGGGCCCCTACAATGAGCAGTTCTTC.